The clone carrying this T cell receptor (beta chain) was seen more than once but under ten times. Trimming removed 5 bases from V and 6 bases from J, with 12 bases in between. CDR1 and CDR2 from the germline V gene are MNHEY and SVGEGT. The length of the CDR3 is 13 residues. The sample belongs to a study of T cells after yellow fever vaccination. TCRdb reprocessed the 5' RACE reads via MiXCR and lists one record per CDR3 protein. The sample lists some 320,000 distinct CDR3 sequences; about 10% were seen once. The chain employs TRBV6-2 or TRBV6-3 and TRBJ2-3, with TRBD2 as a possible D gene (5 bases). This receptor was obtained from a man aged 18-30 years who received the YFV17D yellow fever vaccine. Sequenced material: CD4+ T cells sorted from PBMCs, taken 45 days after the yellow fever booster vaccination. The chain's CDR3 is CASSDLATDTQYF. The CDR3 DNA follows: TGTGCCAGCAGTGATTTAGCGACCGATACGCAGTATTTT.